The T cell receptor (beta chain) under discussion was sequenced for a study of identical twins. Study-level results: Abundant cord blood beta clonotypes carried fewer insertions; memory repertoires showed none.

Looked up from germline, CDR1 is LGHDT and CDR2 is YNNKEL (reference sequence). The CDR3 is made up of 16 amino acids. Germline trimming cut 4 bases from V and 1 base from J; bases unmatched to any gene: 8. Healthy Caucasian individuals made up all the donors. TCRdb itself ran the 5' RACE reads through MiXCR, one entry per CDR3 protein. The sample holds fewer than 650,000 distinct CDR3 sequences, roughly 7.1% seen once. In this sample, this clonotype turned up once. Its antigen remains unknown. These data were also filed under a second study, of yellow fever vaccine responses in identical twins. That paper notes: After vaccination, twins' T cell response reportedly seemed partly convergent, partly personalized.

J is TRBJ2-7 and V is TRBV3-1; TRBD2 agrees at 9 bases. The sequenced material came from PBMCs. The TCR comes from a woman aged 18-29 years in good health. CDR3 loop: CASSRRTSANSYEQYF. DNA for the CDR3: TGTGCCAGCAGCCGAAGGACTAGCGCTAATTCCTACGAGCAGTACTTC.